This T cell receptor (beta chain) was profiled in a study of OX40 agonist ivuxolimab in advanced cancers. Study-level points and caveats: Nonresponders, in some cases, also had low normalized T-cell clonal expansion.

This CDR3 region has 15 residues. The protocol was immunoSEQ multiplex PCR, while the TCRdb copy is restricted to in-frame clones and leaves out a portion. Here the sample spans fewer than 80,000 clones, about 91% being singletons. A remark on this clone: The antigen is undetermined.

The chain has TRBV21-1 and TRBJ1-5. TRBV21-1 is tagged as a pseudogene. The sequencing here drew on CD4+ or CD8+ T cells sorted from blood, taken in a trial of the OX40 agonist ivuxolimab. This receptor was identified in an adult with an advanced solid tumor such as melanoma, head and neck, liver or kidney cancer. The chain's CDR3 is CASSKVVQTLQPQHF. For the CDR3, the DNA is TGTGCCAGCAGCAAAGTTGTACAGACACTACAGCCCCAGCATTTT.